The 24 T cell receptor beta chains below come from one sample, sequenced in a study of T cell responses to AZD1222 COVID-19 vaccine. Repertoires were generated with immunoSEQ multiplex PCR, while TCRdb's copy carries only in-frame clones and drops some. The sample consists of about 140,000 clones, just under 95% of them appearing once. The sequences come from peripheral blood, collected on day 0 of AZD1222 vaccination. Receptor source: an adult in good health.

The V and J genes are TRBV5-5 and TRBJ2-7; 14 bases align to TRBD2. The ends lost 4 bases at V and 4 bases at J; junction bases unmatched: 19. Germline values: CDR1 SGHKS, CDR2 YYEKEE (reference sequence). The CDR3 is made up of 20 amino acids. The CDR3 loop is CASSPERDRGLAGASYEQYF. CDR3 bases: TGTGCCAGCAGCCCGGAGAGGGACAGGGGACTAGCGGGGGCAAGTTACGAGCAGTACTTC.

This clone has only a few counts. The V and J genes are TRBV5-1 and TRBJ1-2, with a weak D call TRBD1 (5 bases). The CDR3 consists of 16 residues. Trimming pared 0 bases from V and 8 bases from J, leaving 20 bases between. The V gene's germline CDR1 is SGHRS and CDR2 YFSETQ. CDR3 bases: TGCGCCAGCAGCTTGGCCTCCCCTACCGGGGAGGGGGGCTACACCTTC. Translation: CASSLASPTGEGGYTF.

The genes are TRBV3-1 (or the pseudogene TRBV3-2) and TRBJ1-1; D is ambiguous. Germline V lookup: CDR1 LGHDT, CDR2 YNNKEL (reference sequence). Between the trimmed V and J ends, which lost 3 bases and 0 bases, there was a span of 11 bases. The CDR3 extends over 15 amino acids. CDR3 sequence: CASSQSESLNTEAFF. The CDR3 DNA reads as TGTGCCAGCAGCCAGTCAGAGAGTTTGAACACTGAAGCTTTCTTT.

V and J are TRBV5-8 and TRBJ2-4; D ambiguous. V dropped 0 bases and J dropped 0 bases, with 7 bases sitting between them. Germline values: CDR1 SGHTS, CDR2 YDEGEE. The CDR3 is 15 amino acids. The CDR3, as DNA: TGTGCCAGCAGCTTGGGACTTCTAGCCAAAAACATTCAGTACTTC. It codes for CASSLGLLAKNIQYF.

This clone was observed once. This chain joins TRBV20-1 and TRBJ2-1; 13 bases map to TRBD2. The CDR3 consists of 17 residues. Germline CDR1 reads DFQATT; CDR2 reads SNEGSKA (reference sequence). Trimming removed 3 bases from V and 0 bases from J; junction bases left unmatched: 5. The CDR3 loop is CSASTGLAGSSYNEQFF. The CDR3 coding sequence is TGCAGTGCTAGTACGGGACTAGCGGGGAGCTCCTACAATGAGCAGTTCTTC.

CDR3 protein: CASRSQVNTEAFF. The CDR3 DNA reads TGTGCCAGCCGATCACAGGTTAACACTGAAGCTTTCTTT. The chain combines TRBV28 with TRBJ1-1; tentative D call: TRBD1 (5 bases). Looked up from germline, CDR1 is MDHEN and CDR2 is SYDVKM. Trimming took off 8 bases at V and 2 bases at J, with 12 bases between the two ends. CDR3 length equals 13 residues.

This rearrangement joins TRBV7-9 to TRBJ1-2; weak D call: TRBD1 (6 bases). The germline CDR1 and CDR2 sequences are SEHNR and FQNEAQ (reference sequence). The CDR3 has 12 residues. Trimming took off 1 base at V and 7 bases at J, with 7 bases between the two ends. CDR3 nucleotides: TGTGCCAGCAGCTTAGAGACAGGTGGCTACACCTTC. This codes for CASSLETGGYTF.

CDR3 nucleotides: TGTGCCAGTAGTACGCACAGGGGGCCTATATACGAGCAGTACTTC. It codes for CASSTHRGPIYEQYF. V usage is TRBV19 and J usage is TRBJ2-7, with 9 nucleotides matching TRBD1. The junction had 8 bases not matched to a gene; V was cut back by 4 bases and J by 4 bases. Germline CDR1 is LNHDA and CDR2 is SQIVND (reference sequence). The CDR3 sequence is 15 residues long.

The chain joins TRBV2 to TRBJ2-1, with TRBD2 matching 9 bases. V dropped 4 bases and J dropped 3; count of bases not matched to a gene: 10. This CDR3 contains 17 residues. The germline gives CDR1 SNHLY, CDR2 FYNNEI. Written as DNA, the CDR3 is TGTGCCAGCAGTGCCAGCGGGAGGTCGAATGGCTACAATGAGCAGTTCTTC. As protein: CASSASGRSNGYNEQFF.

This clone has only one observation. V is TRBV24-1 and J is TRBJ1-2, with D maybe TRBD1 (6 bases). The V gene lost 1 base and the J gene lost 8 bases, with 10 bases spanning the gap. Germline V gene lookup returns CDR1 KGHDR and CDR2 SFDVKD. There are 13 residues in the CDR3. The CDR3 here is CATSDFTGRGYTF. The CDR3 nucleotides read TGTGCCACCAGTGATTTTACAGGGCGAGGCTACACCTTC.

Points on this clone: At the DNA level, this CDR3 is encoded by other sequences in the same sample as well. V and J are TRBV3-1 (or the pseudogene TRBV3-2) and TRBJ2-7; weak D call: TRBD2 (5 bases). Germline loops: CDR1 LGHDT, CDR2 YNNKEL (reference sequence). With 1 base removed from V and 4 bases from J, the gap between germline ends came to 5 bases. The CDR3 has 12 amino acids. The CDR3 coding sequence is TGTGCCAGCAGCCAAGCGGGATACGAGCAGTACTTC. Its translation: CASSQAGYEQYF.

The chain recombines TRBV6-6 with TRBJ2-1; TRBD2 aligns across 12 bases. The length of the CDR3 is 16 residues. Unmatched junction bases numbered 8, after V lost 4 bases and J lost 7 bases. From germline, CDR1 is MNHNY and CDR2 SVGAGI (reference sequence). The CDR3 DNA reads as TGTGCCAGCAGTTCTTTGACTAGCGGGAGTGTAAATGAGCAGTTCTTC. Its protein is CASSSLTSGSVNEQFF.

This clone came up once. Sequence at one end of the junction differs from germline and may be a read error. V gene TRBV7-7 combines with J gene TRBJ2-3, with D perhaps TRBD2 (5 bases). The CDR3 totals 14 residues. The V gene's germline CDR1 is SSHAT and CDR2 FNYEAQ (reference sequence). This CDR3 is CASSLNSGTDTQYF. Here the CDR3 DNA reads TGTGCTAGCAGCTTAAATAGCGGCACAGATACGCAGTATTTT.

This chain links TRBV28 with TRBJ1-2, with 7 positions matching TRBD1. Germline-derived CDR1 and CDR2 are MDHEN and SYDVKM. The V segment lost 5 bases and the J segment 1 base; nucleotides outside the gene matches: 4. The CDR3 spans 14 residues. CDR3 nucleotide sequence: TGTGCCAGCAGTGAGCAGGGGGTTAACTATGGCTACACCTTC. This sequence encodes CASSEQGVNYGYTF.

The chain combines TRBV7-9 with TRBJ2-2, with D perhaps matching TRBD1 (5 bases). CDR1 is SEHNR and CDR2 is FQNEAQ in the germline V gene (reference sequence). V lost 2 bases and J 11 bases, leaving 9 bases between the germline ends. The CDR3 totals 12 residues. In DNA form, the CDR3 reads TGTGCCAGCAGCTTACAGGGATTAGAGCTGTTTTTT. Translating it yields CASSLQGLELFF. Combining the CDR3 with reference TRBV7-9 and TRBJ2-2 gives the whole variable domain DTGVSQNPRHKITKRGQNVTFRCDPISEHNRLYWYRQTLGQGPEFLTYFQNEAQLEKSRLLSDRFSAERPKGSFSTLEIQRTEQGDSAMYLCASSLQGLELFFGEGSRLTVL.

V gene TRBV5-1 combines with J gene TRBJ2-7, with unresolved D. The CDR3 is made up of 13 amino acids. V was trimmed by 0 bases and J by 6 bases, leaving 10 bases between them. Germline V CDR1 and CDR2: SGHRS, YFSETQ. The CDR3 reads CASSLEGWGEQYF. CDR3 nucleotides: TGCGCCAGCAGCTTGGAAGGTTGGGGCGAGCAGTACTTC.

The chain links TRBV24-1 to TRBJ1-4, with 11 positions matching TRBD1. Trimming removed 5 bases from V and 3 bases from J; junction bases left unmatched: 7. The length of the CDR3 is 17 residues. Germline-derived CDR1 and CDR2 are KGHDR and SFDVKD. Here the CDR3 reads CATSGGQGAGANEKLFF. The CDR3 coding sequence is TGTGCCACCAGTGGTGGACAGGGGGCCGGGGCTAATGAAAAACTGTTTTTT.

The chain links TRBV7-8 to TRBJ1-2; no definite D call. Trimming pared 6 bases from V and 0 bases from J, leaving 8 bases between. CDR3 length: 13 amino acids. Germline CDR1 and CDR2: SGHVS and FQNEAQ. The CDR3 DNA follows: TGTGCCAGCAGACCCACAGCTAACTATGGCTACACCTTC. This encodes CASRPTANYGYTF.

The V gene is TRBV5-1, the J gene TRBJ1-1, with a possible D match to TRBD1 (5 bases). The CDR3 is 15 residues long. CDR1 SGHRS and CDR2 YFSETQ come from the germline V gene. V shed 0 bases and J shed 1 base, with 10 bases lying between them. DNA of the CDR3: TGCGCCAGCAGCTTGGATCTCAGGGAGAACACTGAAGCTTTCTTT. Protein sequence: CASSLDLRENTEAFF.

J is TRBJ2-5 and V is TRBV10-1; D remains unclear. This CDR3 has 16 amino acids. Looked up from germline, CDR1 is WNHNN and CDR2 is SYGVQD (reference sequence). Trimming left V 6 bases short and J 1 base short, with 18 bases between. The CDR3 sequence: CASRCGRDIPQETQYF. The CDR3 nucleotides are TGCGCCAGCAGGTGTGGTCGAGACATTCCCCAAGAGACCCAGTACTTC.

This clone is a singleton in its sample. The chain combines TRBV7-9 with TRBJ2-1, with D possibly being TRBD2 (5 bases). V lost 6 bases and J lost 5, with 17 bases in between. This CDR3 has 15 amino acids. Per germline, CDR1 SEHNR and CDR2 FQNEAQ (reference sequence). This chain's CDR3 is CASSHPGSENNEQFF. Written as DNA, the CDR3 is TGTGCCAGCAGTCACCCAGGTAGCGAGAACAATGAGCAGTTCTTC. Using reference TRBV7-9 and TRBJ2-1 for the parts outside the CDR3, the full variable domain is DTGVSQNPRHKITKRGQNVTFRCDPISEHNRLYWYRQTLGQGPEFLTYFQNEAQLEKSRLLSDRFSAERPKGSFSTLEIQRTEQGDSAMYLCASSHPGSENNEQFFGPGTRLTVL.

This rearrangement joins TRBV5-1 to TRBJ1-2; D possibly corresponds to TRBD1 (5 bases). This CDR3 spans 14 amino acids. Trimming stripped 2 bases from V and 6 bases from J, with 14 bases between. Germline V lookup: CDR1 SGHRS, CDR2 YFSETQ. CDR3 in DNA: TGCGCCAGCAGCTTTGGGGCAGGGAAGGATGGCTACACCTTC. It translates to CASSFGAGKDGYTF.

The chain combines TRBV6-5 with TRBJ2-7; D unclear. Deletions cut 7 bases from V and 1 base from J, with 8 bases between. CDR1 and CDR2 (germline): MNHEY, SVGAGI. The CDR3 contains 12 residues. The CDR3, as DNA: TGTGCCAGCACCGACGGATCCTACGAGCAGTACTTC. This encodes CASTDGSYEQYF.

The chain has TRBV7-2 and TRBJ1-2, with D possibly TRBD1 on 6 matching bases. With 5 bases removed from V and 7 bases from J, the gap between germline ends came to 20 bases. In germline, CDR1 is SGHTA, CDR2 FQGNSA. The CDR3 has 15 residues. DNA for the CDR3: TGTGCCAGCAGCCCCCGCGAGGGGGGCACGGGTGGCTACACCTTC. Its protein is CASSPREGGTGGYTF.